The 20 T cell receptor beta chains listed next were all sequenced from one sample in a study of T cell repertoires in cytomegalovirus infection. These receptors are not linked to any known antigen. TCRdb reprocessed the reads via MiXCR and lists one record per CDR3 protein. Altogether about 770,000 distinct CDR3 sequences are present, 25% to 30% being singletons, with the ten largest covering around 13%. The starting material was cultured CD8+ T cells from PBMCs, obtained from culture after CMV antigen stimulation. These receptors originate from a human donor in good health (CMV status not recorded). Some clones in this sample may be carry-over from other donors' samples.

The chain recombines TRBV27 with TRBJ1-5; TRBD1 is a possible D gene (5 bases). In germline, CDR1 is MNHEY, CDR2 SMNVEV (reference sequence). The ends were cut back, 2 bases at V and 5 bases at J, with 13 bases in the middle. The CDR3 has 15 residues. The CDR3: CASSLIAGLDQPQHF. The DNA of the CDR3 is TGTGCCAGCAGTTTAATCGCAGGGCTCGATCAGCCCCAGCATTTT.

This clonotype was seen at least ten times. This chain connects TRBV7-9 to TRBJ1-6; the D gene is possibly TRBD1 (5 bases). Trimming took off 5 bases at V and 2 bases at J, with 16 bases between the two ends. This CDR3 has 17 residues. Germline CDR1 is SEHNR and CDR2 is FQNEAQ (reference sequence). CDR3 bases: TGTGCCAGCAGCAAGCCCAGGGAAGAGGCCTATAATTCACCCCTCCACTTT. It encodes CASSKPREEAYNSPLHF. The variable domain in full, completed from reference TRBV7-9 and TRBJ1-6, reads DTGVSQNPRHKITKRGQNVTFRCDPISEHNRLYWYRQTLGQGPEFLTYFQNEAQLEKSRLLSDRFSAERPKGSFSTLEIQRTEQGDSAMYLCASSKPREEAYNSPLHFGNGTRLTVT.

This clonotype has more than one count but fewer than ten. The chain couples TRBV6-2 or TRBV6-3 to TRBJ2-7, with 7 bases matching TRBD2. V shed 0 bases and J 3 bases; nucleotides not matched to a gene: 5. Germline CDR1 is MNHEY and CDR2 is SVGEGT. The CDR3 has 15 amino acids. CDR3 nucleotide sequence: TGTGCCAGCAGTTACTCGCGCGGGGGACGCTACGAGCAGTACGTC. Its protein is CASSYSRGGRYEQYV.

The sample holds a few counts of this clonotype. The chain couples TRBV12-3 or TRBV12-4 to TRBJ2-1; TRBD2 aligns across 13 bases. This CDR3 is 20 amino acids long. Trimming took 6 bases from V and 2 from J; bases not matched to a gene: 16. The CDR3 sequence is CASRPTGLAGRLDPYNEQFF. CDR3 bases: TGTGCCAGCAGACCCACGGGACTAGCGGGAAGGTTGGACCCCTACAATGAGCAGTTCTTC.

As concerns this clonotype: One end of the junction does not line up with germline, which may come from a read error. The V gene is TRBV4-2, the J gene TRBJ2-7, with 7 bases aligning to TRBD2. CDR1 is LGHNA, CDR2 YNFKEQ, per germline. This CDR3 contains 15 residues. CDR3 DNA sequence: TGTGCCAACAGCCAAGAGGGACTATCGGGCTACGAGCAGTACTTC. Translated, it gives CANSQEGLSGYEQYF.

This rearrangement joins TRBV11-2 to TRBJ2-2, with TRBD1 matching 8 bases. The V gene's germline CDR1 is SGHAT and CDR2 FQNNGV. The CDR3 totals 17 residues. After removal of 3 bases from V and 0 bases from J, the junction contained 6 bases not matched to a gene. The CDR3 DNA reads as TGTGCCAGCAGCTTGATGAAGGGACAGGCGAACACCGGGGAGCTGTTTTTT. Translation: CASSLMKGQANTGELFF.

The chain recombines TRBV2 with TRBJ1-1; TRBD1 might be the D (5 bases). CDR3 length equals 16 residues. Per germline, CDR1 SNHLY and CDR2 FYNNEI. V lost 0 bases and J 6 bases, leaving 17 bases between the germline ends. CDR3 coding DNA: TGTGCCAGCAGTGAAGCCTACAGGAGCGGAATCGCTGAAGCTTTCTTT. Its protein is CASSEAYRSGIAEAFF.

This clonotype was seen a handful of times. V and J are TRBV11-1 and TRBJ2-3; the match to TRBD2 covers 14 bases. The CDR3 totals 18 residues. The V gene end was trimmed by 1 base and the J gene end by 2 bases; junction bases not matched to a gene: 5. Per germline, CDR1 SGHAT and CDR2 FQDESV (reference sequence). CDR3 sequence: CASSLGRTSGGNTDTQYF. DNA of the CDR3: TGTGCCAGCAGCTTAGGGCGGACTAGCGGGGGGAACACAGATACGCAGTATTTT.

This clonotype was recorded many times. CDR3 sequence reads: CASSFSRSWDTQYF. CDR3 coding DNA: TGTGCCAGCAGCTTTAGTCGGAGTTGGGATACGCAGTATTTT. This rearrangement joins TRBV7-2 to TRBJ2-3; unclear D gene. The germline V gene encodes CDR1 SGHTA and CDR2 FQGNSA. Trimming shortened V by 3 bases and J by 6 bases, and 13 bases separated the two germline ends. This CDR3 region has 14 residues.

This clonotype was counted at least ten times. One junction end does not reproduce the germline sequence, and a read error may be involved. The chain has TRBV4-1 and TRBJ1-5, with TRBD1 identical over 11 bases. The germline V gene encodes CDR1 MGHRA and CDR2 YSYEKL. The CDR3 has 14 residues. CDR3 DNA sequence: TGTGCCAGCAGCCGGGACAGGGGGAATCAGCCCCAGCATTTT. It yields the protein CASSRDRGNQPQHF.

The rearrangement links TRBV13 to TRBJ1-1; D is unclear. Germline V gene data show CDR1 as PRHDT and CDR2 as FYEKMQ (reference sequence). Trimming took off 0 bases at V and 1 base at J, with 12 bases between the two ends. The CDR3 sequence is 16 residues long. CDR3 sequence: CASSLGVGRTNTEAFF. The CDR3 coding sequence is TGTGCCAGCAGCTTAGGGGTCGGCAGAACGAACACTGAAGCTTTCTTT.

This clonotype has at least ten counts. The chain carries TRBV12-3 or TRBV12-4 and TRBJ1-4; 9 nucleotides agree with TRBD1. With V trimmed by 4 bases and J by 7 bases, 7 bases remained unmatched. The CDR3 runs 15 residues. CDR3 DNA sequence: TGTGCCAGCAGTTCCACCGGGACAGGGATTGAAAAACTGTTTTTT. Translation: CASSSTGTGIEKLFF.

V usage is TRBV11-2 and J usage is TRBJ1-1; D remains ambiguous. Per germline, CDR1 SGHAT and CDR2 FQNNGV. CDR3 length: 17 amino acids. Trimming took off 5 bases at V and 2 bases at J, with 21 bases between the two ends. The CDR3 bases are TGTGCCAGCAGCCGCTGGGGTCCTTCCGGAAGCAACACTGAAGCTTTCTTT. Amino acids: CASSRWGPSGSNTEAFF.

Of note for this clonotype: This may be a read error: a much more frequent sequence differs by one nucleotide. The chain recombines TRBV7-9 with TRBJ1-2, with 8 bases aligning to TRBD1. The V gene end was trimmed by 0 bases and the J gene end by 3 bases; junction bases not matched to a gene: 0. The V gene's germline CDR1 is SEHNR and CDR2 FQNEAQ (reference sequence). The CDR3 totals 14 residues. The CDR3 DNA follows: TGTGCCAGCAGCTTAGCGGACAGGGACTATGGCTACACCTTC. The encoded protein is CASSLADRDYGYTF. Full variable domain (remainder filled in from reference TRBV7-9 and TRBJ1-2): DTGVSQNPRHKITKRGQNVTFRCDPISEHNRLYWYRQTLGQGPEFLTYFQNEAQLEKSRLLSDRFSAERPKGSFSTLEIQRTEQGDSAMYLCASSLADRDYGYTFGSGTRLTVV.

The CDR3 DNA is TGTGCCAGCAGTCTTACGGGACAGGGCTACAATGAGCAGTTCTTC. Its protein product is CASSLTGQGYNEQFF. The chain recombines TRBV6-4 with TRBJ2-1, with 9 bases fitting TRBD1. V was pared by 5 bases and J by 3 bases, with 5 bases of the junction left unmatched. The germline V gene has CDR1 MRHNA and CDR2 SNTAGT. The length of the CDR3 is 15 residues.

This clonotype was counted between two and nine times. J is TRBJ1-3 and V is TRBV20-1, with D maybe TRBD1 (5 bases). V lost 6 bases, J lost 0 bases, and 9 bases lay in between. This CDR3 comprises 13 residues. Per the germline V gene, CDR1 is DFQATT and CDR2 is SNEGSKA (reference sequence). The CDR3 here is CSASGASGNTIYF. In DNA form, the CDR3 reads TGCAGTGCCAGCGGGGCCTCTGGAAACACCATATATTTT.

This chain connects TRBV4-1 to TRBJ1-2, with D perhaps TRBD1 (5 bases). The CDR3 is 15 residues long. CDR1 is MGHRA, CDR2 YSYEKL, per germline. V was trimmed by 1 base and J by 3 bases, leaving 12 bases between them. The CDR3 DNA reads TGCGCCAGCAGCCAAGGAGGCAGGGAAGACTATGGCTACACCTTC. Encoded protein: CASSQGGREDYGYTF.

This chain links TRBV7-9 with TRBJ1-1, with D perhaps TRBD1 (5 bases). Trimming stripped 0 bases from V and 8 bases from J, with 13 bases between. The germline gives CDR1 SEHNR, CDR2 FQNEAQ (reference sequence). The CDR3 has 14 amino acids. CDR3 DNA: TGTGCCAGCAGCTTAGCAGGGGCGGGGGACGAAGCTTTCTTT. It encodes CASSLAGAGDEAFF.

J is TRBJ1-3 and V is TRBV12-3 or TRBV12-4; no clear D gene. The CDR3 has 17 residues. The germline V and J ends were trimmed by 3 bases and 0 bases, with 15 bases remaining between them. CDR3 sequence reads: CASSFIPYSDSGNTIYF. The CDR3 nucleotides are TGTGCCAGCAGTTTTATCCCCTACTCCGACTCTGGAAACACCATATATTTT.

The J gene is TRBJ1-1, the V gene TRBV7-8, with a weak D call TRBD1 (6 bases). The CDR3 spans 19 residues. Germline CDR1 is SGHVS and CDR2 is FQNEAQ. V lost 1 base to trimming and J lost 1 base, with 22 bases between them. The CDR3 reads CASSLGGVGAYGGNTEAFF. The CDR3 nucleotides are TGTGCCAGCAGCTTAGGAGGGGTGGGGGCTTATGGAGGGAACACTGAAGCTTTCTTT.